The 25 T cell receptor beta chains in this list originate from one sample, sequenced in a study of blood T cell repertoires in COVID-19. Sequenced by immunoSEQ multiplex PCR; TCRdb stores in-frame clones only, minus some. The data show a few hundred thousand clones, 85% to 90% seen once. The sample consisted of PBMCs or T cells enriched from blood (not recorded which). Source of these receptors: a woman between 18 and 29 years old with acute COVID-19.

The CDR3 DNA sequence: TGTGCCAGCAGCCTACAGCGGGGTCGCAATGAGCAGTTCTTC. Translated, it gives CASSLQRGRNEQFF. The chain couples TRBV3-1 (or the pseudogene TRBV3-2) to TRBJ2-1; 7 bases align to TRBD2. CDR3 length: 14 amino acids. Germline trimming cut 4 bases from V and 6 bases from J; bases unmatched to any gene: 6. Germline V CDR1 and CDR2: LGHDT, YNNKEL (reference sequence).

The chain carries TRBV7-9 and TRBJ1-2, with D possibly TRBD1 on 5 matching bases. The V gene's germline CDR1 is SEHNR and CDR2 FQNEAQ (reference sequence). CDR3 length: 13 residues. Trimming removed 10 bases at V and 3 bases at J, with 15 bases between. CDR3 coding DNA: TGTGCCACCTGGGGCGACTCCTACTATGGCTACACCTTC. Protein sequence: CATWGDSYYGYTF.

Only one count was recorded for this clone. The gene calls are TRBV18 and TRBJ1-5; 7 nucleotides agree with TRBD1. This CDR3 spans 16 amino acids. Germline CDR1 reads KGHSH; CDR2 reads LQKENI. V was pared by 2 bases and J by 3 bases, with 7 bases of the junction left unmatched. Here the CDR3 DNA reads TGTGCCAGCTCACCAAAGGGGGCCCGTGACAATCAGCCCCAGCATTTT. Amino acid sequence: CASSPKGARDNQPQHF.

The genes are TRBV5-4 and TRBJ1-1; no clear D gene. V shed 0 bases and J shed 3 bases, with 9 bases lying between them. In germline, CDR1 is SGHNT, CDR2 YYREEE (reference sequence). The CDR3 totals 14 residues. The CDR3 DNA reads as TGTGCCAGCAGCTTGGCTAGGAGGGACACTGAAGCTTTCTTT. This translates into CASSLARRDTEAFF. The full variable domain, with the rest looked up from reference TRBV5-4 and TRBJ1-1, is ETGVTQSPTHLIKTRGQQVTLRCSSQSGHNTVSWYQQALGQGPQFIFQYYREEENGRGNFPPRFSGLQFPNYSSELNVNALELDDSALYLCASSLARRDTEAFFGQGTRLTVV.

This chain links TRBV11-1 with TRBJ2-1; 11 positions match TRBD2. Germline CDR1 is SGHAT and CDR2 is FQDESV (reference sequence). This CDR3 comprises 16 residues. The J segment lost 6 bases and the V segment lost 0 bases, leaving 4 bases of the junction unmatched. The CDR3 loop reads CASSLAGTSGSNEQFF. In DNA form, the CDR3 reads TGTGCCAGCAGCTTAGCGGGTACTAGCGGGAGCAATGAGCAGTTCTTC.

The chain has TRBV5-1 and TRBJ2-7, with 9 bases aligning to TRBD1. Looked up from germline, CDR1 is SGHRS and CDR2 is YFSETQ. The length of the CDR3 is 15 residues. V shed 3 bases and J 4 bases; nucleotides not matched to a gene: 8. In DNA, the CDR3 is TGCGCCAGCAGCTGGGACGGGACAGGGATATACGAGCAGTACTTC. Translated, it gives CASSWDGTGIYEQYF.

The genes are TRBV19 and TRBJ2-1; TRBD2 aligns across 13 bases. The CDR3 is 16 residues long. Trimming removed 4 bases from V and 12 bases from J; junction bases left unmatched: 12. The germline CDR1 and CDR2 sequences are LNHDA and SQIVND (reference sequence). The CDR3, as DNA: TGTGCCAGTAGTAAAGGACTAGCGGGAGATTTGGGCTCGCAGTTCTTC. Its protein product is CASSKGLAGDLGSQFF.

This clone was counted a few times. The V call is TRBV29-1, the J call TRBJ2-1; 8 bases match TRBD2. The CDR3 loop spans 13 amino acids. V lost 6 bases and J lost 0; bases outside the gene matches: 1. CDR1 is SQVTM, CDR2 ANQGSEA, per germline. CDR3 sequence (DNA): TGCAGCGTCAGCGGGAGCTCCTACAATGAGCAGTTCTTC. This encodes CSVSGSSYNEQFF.

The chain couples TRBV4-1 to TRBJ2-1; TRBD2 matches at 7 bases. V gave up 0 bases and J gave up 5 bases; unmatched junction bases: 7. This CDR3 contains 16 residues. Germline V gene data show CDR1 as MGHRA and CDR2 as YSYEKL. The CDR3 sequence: CASSQEWAGANNEQFF. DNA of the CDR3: TGCGCCAGCAGCCAAGAATGGGCGGGAGCGAACAATGAGCAGTTCTTC.

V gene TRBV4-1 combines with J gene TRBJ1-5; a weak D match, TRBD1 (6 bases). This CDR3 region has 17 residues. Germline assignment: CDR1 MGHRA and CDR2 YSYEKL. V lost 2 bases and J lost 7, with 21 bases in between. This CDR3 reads CASSQFTGTLDKQPQHF. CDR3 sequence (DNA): TGCGCCAGCAGCCAATTCACCGGGACACTAGACAAACAGCCCCAGCATTTT.

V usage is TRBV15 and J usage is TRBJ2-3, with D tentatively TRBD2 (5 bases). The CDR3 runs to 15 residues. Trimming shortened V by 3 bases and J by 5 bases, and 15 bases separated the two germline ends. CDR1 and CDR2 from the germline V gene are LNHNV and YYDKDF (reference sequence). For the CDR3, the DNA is TGTGCCACCAGCAGCCTAACTAGGCGTATAGATACGCAGTATTTT. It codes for CATSSLTRRIDTQYF.

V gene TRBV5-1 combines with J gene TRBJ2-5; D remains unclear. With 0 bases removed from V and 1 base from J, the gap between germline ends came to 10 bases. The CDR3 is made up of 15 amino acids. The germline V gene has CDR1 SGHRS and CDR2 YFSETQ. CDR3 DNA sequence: TGCGCCAGCAGCTTGGGCTACACTACCCAAGAGACCCAGTACTTC. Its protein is CASSLGYTTQETQYF. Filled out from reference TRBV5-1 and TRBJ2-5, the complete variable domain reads KAGVTQTPRYLIKTRGQQVTLSCSPISGHRSVSWYQQTPGQGLQFLFEYFSETQRNKGNFPGRFSGRQFSNSRSEMNVSTLELGDSALYLCASSLGYTTQETQYFGPGTRLLVL.

The CDR3 region has the DNA TGTGCCAGTAGGGCCGGGAGGGCCAGTAATGAGCAGTTCTTC. Its translation is CASRAGRASNEQFF. This chain links TRBV19 with TRBJ2-1; 8 nucleotides align to TRBD2. Trimming cost V 6 bases and J 7 bases; bases outside gene matches: 8. The CDR3 has 14 residues. CDR1 is LNHDA and CDR2 is SQIVND in the germline V gene (reference sequence).

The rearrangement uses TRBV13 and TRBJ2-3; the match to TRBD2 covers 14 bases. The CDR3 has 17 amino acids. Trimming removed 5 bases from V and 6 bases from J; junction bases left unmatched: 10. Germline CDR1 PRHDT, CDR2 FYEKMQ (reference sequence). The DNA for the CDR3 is TGTGCCAGCAGCCCCGGGACTAGCGGGAGCTTATCCGATACGCAGTATTTT. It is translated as CASSPGTSGSLSDTQYF.

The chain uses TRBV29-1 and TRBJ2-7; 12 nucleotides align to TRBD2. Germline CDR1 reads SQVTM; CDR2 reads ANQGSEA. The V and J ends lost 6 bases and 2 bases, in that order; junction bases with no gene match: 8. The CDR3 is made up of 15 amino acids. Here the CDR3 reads CSVLGLAGSTYEQYF. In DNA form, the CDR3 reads TGCAGCGTCCTGGGACTAGCGGGTAGTACCTACGAGCAGTACTTC.

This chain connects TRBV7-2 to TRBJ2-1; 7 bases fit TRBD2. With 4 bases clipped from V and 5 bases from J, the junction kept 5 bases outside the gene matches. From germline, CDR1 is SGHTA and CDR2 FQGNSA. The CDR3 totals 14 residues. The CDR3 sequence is CASSSQAGNNEQFF. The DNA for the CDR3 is TGTGCCAGCAGCTCCCAAGCGGGGAACAATGAGCAGTTCTTC.

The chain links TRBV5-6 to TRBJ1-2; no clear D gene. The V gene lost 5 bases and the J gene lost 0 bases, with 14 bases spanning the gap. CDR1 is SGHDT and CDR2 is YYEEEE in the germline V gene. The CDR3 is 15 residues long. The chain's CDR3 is CASRSGGRTNYGYTF. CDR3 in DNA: TGTGCCAGCAGATCCGGAGGCAGAACTAACTATGGCTACACCTTC.

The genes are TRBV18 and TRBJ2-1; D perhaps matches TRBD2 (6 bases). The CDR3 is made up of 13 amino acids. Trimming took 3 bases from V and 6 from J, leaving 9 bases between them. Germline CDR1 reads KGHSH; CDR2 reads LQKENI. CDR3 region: CASSPLGGNEQFF. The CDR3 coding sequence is TGTGCCAGCTCACCTCTGGGAGGCAATGAGCAGTTCTTC.

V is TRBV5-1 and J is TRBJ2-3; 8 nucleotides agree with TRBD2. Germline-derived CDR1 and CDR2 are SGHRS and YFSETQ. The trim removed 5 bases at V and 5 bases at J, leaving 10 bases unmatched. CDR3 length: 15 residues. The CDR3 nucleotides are TGCGCCAGCAGACCGACCCTAGCGGGCATAGATACGCAGTATTTT. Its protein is CASRPTLAGIDTQYF.

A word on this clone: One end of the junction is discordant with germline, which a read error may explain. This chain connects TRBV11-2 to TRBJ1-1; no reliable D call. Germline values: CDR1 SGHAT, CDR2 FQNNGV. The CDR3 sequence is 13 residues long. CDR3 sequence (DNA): TGTGCAAGCACCAAGTGGGCTGGAACTGAAGCTTTCTTT. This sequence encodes CASTKWAGTEAFF.

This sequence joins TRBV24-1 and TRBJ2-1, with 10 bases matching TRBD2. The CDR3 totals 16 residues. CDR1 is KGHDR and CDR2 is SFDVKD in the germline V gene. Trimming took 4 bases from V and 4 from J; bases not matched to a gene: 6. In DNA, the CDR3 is TGTGCCACCAGTGAATCCGGGACTAGCGAATACAATGAGCAGTTCTTC. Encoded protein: CATSESGTSEYNEQFF.

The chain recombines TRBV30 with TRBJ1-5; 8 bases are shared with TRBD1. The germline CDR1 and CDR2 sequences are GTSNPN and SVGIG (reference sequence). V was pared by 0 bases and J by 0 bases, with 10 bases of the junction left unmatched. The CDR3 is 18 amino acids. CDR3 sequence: CAWSVGGRGQGSNQPQHF. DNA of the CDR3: TGTGCCTGGAGTGTGGGGGGCAGGGGGCAGGGTAGCAATCAGCCCCAGCATTTT. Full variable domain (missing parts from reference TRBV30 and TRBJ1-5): SQTIHQWPATLVQPVGSPLSLECTVEGTSNPNLYWYRQAAGRGLQLLFYSVGIGQISSEVPQNLSASRPQDRQFILSSKKLLLSDSGFYLCAWSVGGRGQGSNQPQHFGDGTRLSIL.

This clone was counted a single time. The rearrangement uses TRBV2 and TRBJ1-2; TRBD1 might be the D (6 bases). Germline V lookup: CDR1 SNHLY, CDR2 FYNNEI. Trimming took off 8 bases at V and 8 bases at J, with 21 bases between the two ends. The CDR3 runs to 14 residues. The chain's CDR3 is CASSVQGRDGGYTF. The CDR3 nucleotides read TGTGCCAGCTCCGTACAGGGTCGCGATGGGGGCTACACCTTC.

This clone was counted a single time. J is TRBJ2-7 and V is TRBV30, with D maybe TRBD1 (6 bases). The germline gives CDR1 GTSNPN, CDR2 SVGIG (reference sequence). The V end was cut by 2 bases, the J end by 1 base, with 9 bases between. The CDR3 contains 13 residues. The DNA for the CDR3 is TGTGCCTGGAGTTGGGACATATCCTACGAGCAGTACTTC. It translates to CAWSWDISYEQYF.

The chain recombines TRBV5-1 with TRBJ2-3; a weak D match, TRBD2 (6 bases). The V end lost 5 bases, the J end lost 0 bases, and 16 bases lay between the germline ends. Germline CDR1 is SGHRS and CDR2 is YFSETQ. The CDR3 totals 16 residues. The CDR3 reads CASRRGIAVSTDTQYF. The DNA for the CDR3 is TGCGCCAGCAGAAGGGGTATAGCGGTTAGCACAGATACGCAGTATTTT.